The 24 T cell receptor beta chains below come from one sample, sequenced in a study of blood T cell repertoires in COVID-19. Here immunoSEQ multiplex PCR was the method, and the copy in TCRdb shows in-frame clones only, minus some. The sample lists roughly 200,000 clones; almost 90% were seen once. Sequenced: peripheral blood. These receptors were collected from a young man with active or convalescent COVID-19.

The V call is TRBV6-1, the J call TRBJ1-5; D is undetermined. Germline values: CDR1 MNHNS, CDR2 SASEGT. V shed 3 bases and J shed 4 bases, with 7 bases lying between them. The CDR3 runs to 13 residues. The CDR3 DNA is TGTGCCAGCAGTGATGTTCAAAATCAGCCCCAGCATTTT. Translation gives CASSDVQNQPQHF.

A few counts support this clone. This chain connects TRBV18 to TRBJ2-7, with 9 bases that match TRBD2. This CDR3 has 18 amino acids. J was trimmed by 3 bases and V by 0 bases; bases with no gene match: 12. The germline V gene encodes CDR1 KGHSH and CDR2 LQKENI. The chain's CDR3 is CASSPPPGTSQTFYEQYF. DNA for the CDR3: TGTGCCAGCTCACCACCACCCGGGACTAGCCAGACGTTCTACGAGCAGTACTTC.

The rearrangement uses TRBV3-1 (or the pseudogene TRBV3-2) and TRBJ1-1; a weak D match, TRBD1 (5 bases). Trimming stripped 3 bases from V and 3 bases from J, with 11 bases between. The CDR3 consists of 14 residues. Germline assignment: CDR1 LGHDT and CDR2 YNNKEL (reference sequence). CDR3 in DNA: TGTGCCAGCAGCCAGGCAGGGTGGGACACTGAAGCTTTCTTT. It codes for CASSQAGWDTEAFF.

V and J are TRBV5-6 and TRBJ1-2, with 7 bases fitting TRBD1. The CDR3 spans 14 residues. V was clipped by 7 bases and J by 3 bases; unmatched bases: 9. CDR1 is SGHDT and CDR2 is YYEEEE in the germline V gene. Here the CDR3 DNA reads TGTGCCAGCCTAAGGACAGGCCAGGACTATGGCTACACCTTC. Its protein product is CASLRTGQDYGYTF.

The chain carries TRBV5-1 and TRBJ2-1, with 8 positions matching TRBD1. After removal of 2 bases from V and 8 bases from J, the junction contained 15 bases not matched to a gene. Germline V lookup: CDR1 SGHRS, CDR2 YFSETQ. The CDR3 covers 17 residues. The CDR3 DNA is TGCGCCAGCAGCTTCAACCCTGGGGGGACAGGCGGCGATGAGCAGTTCTTC. As protein: CASSFNPGGTGGDEQFF.

This clone is a singleton in its sample. The chain links TRBV7-2 to TRBJ1-5, with D possibly TRBD1 on 6 matching bases. The germline V gene encodes CDR1 SGHTA and CDR2 FQGNSA. V lost 5 bases and J lost 2, with 16 bases in between. The CDR3 runs 16 residues. The CDR3 here is CASSPTGLYGNQPQHF. The CDR3 bases are TGTGCCAGCAGCCCTACAGGGTTGTATGGCAATCAGCCCCAGCATTTT.

The chain has TRBV30 and TRBJ2-7, with a weak D call TRBD2 (6 bases). V lost 3 bases to trimming and J lost 7 bases, with 16 bases between them. Germline lookup yields CDR1 GTSNPN and CDR2 SVGIG (reference sequence). The CDR3 spans 13 residues. The CDR3 loop is CAWRATGAGEQYF. Written as DNA, the CDR3 is TGTGCCTGGAGGGCAACCGGGGCGGGGGAGCAGTACTTC.

This chain uses TRBV19 with TRBJ2-5, with D tentatively TRBD2 (6 bases). V was shortened by 3 bases and J by 5 bases, with 16 bases between the two germline ends. The germline V gene encodes CDR1 LNHDA and CDR2 SQIVND (reference sequence). The CDR3 loop spans 15 amino acids. The CDR3: CASSISAGGTETQYF. Here the CDR3 DNA reads TGTGCCAGTAGTATTAGTGCTGGAGGGACGGAGACCCAGTACTTC. The variable domain in full, with the rest retrieved from reference TRBV19 and TRBJ2-5, is DGGITQSPKYLFRKEGQNVTLSCEQNLNHDAMYWYRQDPGQGLRLIYYSQIVNDFQKGDIAEGYSVSREKKESFPLTVTSAQKNPTAFYLCASSISAGGTETQYFGPGTRLLVL.

The chain couples TRBV11-2 to TRBJ2-7; 12 bases fit TRBD2. Trimming cost V 5 bases and J 8 bases; bases outside gene matches: 13. CDR3 length: 16 residues. The V gene's germline CDR1 is SGHAT and CDR2 FQNNGV. DNA for the CDR3: TGTGCCAGCAGCCCGCTAGCGGGAGGGCCTCTATCGCAGCAGTACTTC. Protein product: CASSPLAGGPLSQQYF.

This chain joins TRBV6-1 and TRBJ1-1, with D unresolved. Germline V gene data show CDR1 as MNHNS and CDR2 as SASEGT. This CDR3 comprises 11 residues. V lost 2 bases and J 11 bases, leaving 9 bases between the germline ends. The CDR3 sequence: CASSELEYAFF. In DNA form, the CDR3 reads TGTGCCAGCAGTGAATTAGAGTACGCTTTCTTT.

The chain couples TRBV30 to TRBJ2-1, with D possibly being TRBD1 (6 bases). CDR1 is GTSNPN and CDR2 is SVGIG in the germline V gene (reference sequence). This CDR3 spans 14 amino acids. Trimming pared 4 bases from V and 8 bases from J, leaving 18 bases between. CDR3 nucleotide sequence: TGTGCCTGGACCAACTTGATACAGGGCCATGAGCAGTTCTTC. Translating it yields CAWTNLIQGHEQFF.

The V and J genes are TRBV24-1 and TRBJ1-2; D remains unclear. V was trimmed by 12 bases and J by 8 bases, leaving 12 bases between them. The CDR3 has 10 residues. Germline loops: CDR1 KGHDR, CDR2 SFDVKD. The DNA for the CDR3 is TGTGCCCTTTCCGGGAGCGGCTACACCTTC. It translates to CALSGSGYTF.

This chain connects TRBV12-5 to TRBJ1-5; 8 positions agree with TRBD1. The ends lost 4 bases at V and 7 bases at J; junction bases unmatched: 3. Looked up from germline, CDR1 is LGHNT and CDR2 is FRNRAP. This CDR3 is 13 amino acids long. This CDR3 is CASGSGGGQPQHF. CDR3 DNA: TGTGCTAGTGGTTCAGGGGGCGGCCAGCCCCAGCATTTT.

The chain has TRBV15 and TRBJ1-4, with TRBD1 matching 10 bases. V lost 2 bases, J lost 6 bases, and 6 bases stayed unmatched. The CDR3 consists of 16 residues. In germline, CDR1 is LNHNV, CDR2 YYDKDF (reference sequence). Here the CDR3 reads CATSRHQGTGDEKLFF. CDR3 in DNA: TGTGCCACCAGCAGACACCAGGGGACAGGGGATGAAAAACTGTTTTTT.

The chain joins TRBV12-5 to TRBJ2-6; TRBD1 matches 8 bases. The trim removed 5 bases at V and 2 bases at J, leaving 17 bases unmatched. Germline V lookup: CDR1 LGHNT, CDR2 FRNRAP. This CDR3 is 20 amino acids long. CDR3 in amino acids: CASGRDRSFTPSPGANVLTF. CDR3 bases: TGTGCTAGTGGTAGGGACAGGTCCTTCACCCCTAGTCCTGGGGCCAACGTCCTGACTTTC.

The V and J genes are TRBV7-2 and TRBJ2-2; tentative D call: TRBD1 (5 bases). Germline V gives CDR1 SGHTA, CDR2 FQGNSA. V lost 5 bases and J 3 bases, leaving 7 bases between the germline ends. The CDR3 runs 13 residues. CDR3 DNA: TGTGCCAGCAGCCGACAGTACACCGGGGAGCTGTTTTTT. Protein sequence: CASSRQYTGELFF.

This sequence joins TRBV19 and TRBJ1-1; the D gene is possibly TRBD1 (6 bases). V was pared by 6 bases and J by 2 bases, with 16 bases between. Germline lookup yields CDR1 LNHDA and CDR2 SQIVND (reference sequence). The CDR3 contains 15 residues. CDR3 nucleotide sequence: TGTGCCAGTAGGGGAATCAGGACAGAAAACACTGAAGCTTTCTTT. It specifies CASRGIRTENTEAFF.

The chain has TRBV19 and TRBJ1-2; perhaps TRBD1 as D (6 bases). The CDR3 consists of 14 residues. Trimming left V 4 bases short and J 6 bases short, with 15 bases between. From germline, CDR1 is LNHDA and CDR2 SQIVND (reference sequence). CDR3 protein: CASSSRQDLHGYTF. CDR3 nucleotides: TGTGCCAGTAGTAGTAGACAGGACCTACATGGCTACACCTTC.

In this sample, this clone turned up a few times. In DNA form, the CDR3 reads TGCGCCAGCAGCCCCTATCGGCAGCGGGGTGTTGATACGCAGTATTTT. It translates to CASSPYRQRGVDTQYF. This chain joins TRBV4-1 and TRBJ2-3; TRBD2 agrees at 7 bases. The germline gives CDR1 MGHRA, CDR2 YSYEKL. V dropped 4 bases and J dropped 6; count of bases not matched to a gene: 13. The CDR3 sequence is 16 residues long.

This rearrangement joins TRBV10-3 to TRBJ2-3; 11 bases are a match to TRBD2. V lost 5 bases to trimming and J lost 2 bases; unmatched junction nucleotides: 9. The CDR3 has 17 amino acids. Germline V gene data show CDR1 as ENHRY and CDR2 as SYGVKD. In DNA form, the CDR3 reads TGTGCCATCAGTCCAAATACGGGACTAGCGGACACAGATACGCAGTATTTT. Residues: CAISPNTGLADTDTQYF.

V gene TRBV6-6 combines with J gene TRBJ1-6; D gene unclear. The CDR3 extends over 14 amino acids. V lost 0 bases and J lost 8, with 8 bases in between. Germline CDR1 reads MNHNY; CDR2 reads SVGAGI (reference sequence). CDR3 sequence (DNA): TGTGCCAGCAGTTACTCAACGAGAGATTCACCCCTCCACTTT. Residues: CASSYSTRDSPLHF.

The chain is built from TRBV5-1 and TRBJ1-1; the match to TRBD1 covers 7 bases. The junction had 8 bases not matched to a gene; V was cut back by 0 bases and J by 12 bases. CDR3 length: 13 amino acids. CDR1 SGHRS and CDR2 YFSETQ come from the germline V gene. The CDR3 sequence: CASSLEVQGSTFF. The CDR3 nucleotides read TGCGCCAGCAGCTTGGAGGTACAGGGGTCGACTTTCTTT.

This chain joins TRBV24-1 and TRBJ2-7; D gene uncertain. The ends were cut back, 4 bases at V and 6 bases at J, with 12 bases in the middle. Germline V gene data show CDR1 as KGHDR and CDR2 as SFDVKD. There are 13 residues in the CDR3. In nucleotides, the CDR3 is TGTGCCACCAGTGACAGTTTCCTAGGCGAGCAGTACTTC. Its protein is CATSDSFLGEQYF.

The chain is built from TRBV5-6 and TRBJ1-5; TRBD1 matches at 8 bases. The germline gives CDR1 SGHDT, CDR2 YYEEEE. V dropped 4 bases and J dropped 7; count of bases not matched to a gene: 10. The length of the CDR3 is 15 residues. CDR3: CASSLRQGRGQPQHF. The CDR3 bases are TGTGCCAGCAGCCTACGACAGGGGCGCGGCCAGCCCCAGCATTTT.